The rows below give T cell receptor beta chains drawn from one sample of a study of Graves' ophthalmopathy and Graves' hyperthyroidism. Using its own MiXCR run on the multiplex PCR reads, TCRdb lists one record per CDR3 protein. The sample lists approximately 640,000 distinct CDR3 sequences, roughly 41% seen once, with roughly 3% in the top ten. The sample was peripheral blood. The receptor set was obtained from an adult man with Graves' ophthalmopathy. CDR3s leave out the opening cysteine and the closing phenylalanine or tryptophan.

j_call cdr3_length v_call cdr3_aa
TRBJ2-2 14 TRBV7-2 ASSRGFITGSGELF
TRBJ2-5 12 TRBV6-5 ASSSTRGSETQY
TRBJ1-2 11 TRBV25-1 ASLVGITYGYT
TRBJ2-7 14 TRBV9 ASSVDMGQGFYEQY
TRBJ2-7 12 TRBV7-9 ASSQGGGANEQY
TRBJ2-5 12 TRBV20-1 SATPGLLQETQY
TRBJ2-7 11 TRBV29-1 SIGLTRAYEQY
TRBJ2-3 11 TRBV25-1 ASNTPGDELQY
TRBJ2-5 11 TRBV2 ASGNREQETQY
TRBJ1-1 13 TRBV2 ASSFRSGTGTEAF
TRBJ1-2 13 TRBV10-3 ASSTKGQRSYGYT
TRBJ1-4 13 TRBV15 ASSVRTGVDEKLF
TRBJ2-3 14 TRBV7-2 ASSPSGGPRTDTQY
TRBJ2-7 13 TRBV20-1 SASSSGGGSYEQY
TRBJ2-6 14 TRBV10-3 ASTGTAGSGANVLT
TRBJ1-1 13 TRBV12-3/TRBV12-4 ASSLGDSRDTEAF
TRBJ1-6 12 TRBV12-3/TRBV12-4 ATASEVGNSPLH
TRBJ2-7 12 TRBV5-6 ASSLHGVSYEQY
TRBJ1-2 12 TRBV6-4 ASSDSIRGYGYT
TRBJ2-1 13 TRBV10-3 AISVTSGSENEQF
TRBJ1-2 11 TRBV29-1 SVEGQGGYGYT
TRBJ2-7 11 TRBV12-3/TRBV12-4 ASTYRGYYEQY
TRBJ2-1 11 TRBV29-1 SVEGTGGNEQF
TRBJ2-2 12 TRBV7-8 ASSPGPPTGELF